The present T cell receptor beta chain was sequenced within a study of CD8 T cells in Susac syndrome. This CDR3 has 13 amino acids. The V gene's germline CDR1 is KGHDR and CDR2 SFDVKD. Trimming removed 9 bases at V and 0 bases at J, with 9 bases between. TEMRA cells were FACS-enriched, with CD8+ and CD4+ T cells isolated negatively. An input of about 0.45 to 1 ug of RNA was subjected to reverse transcription using random hexamers. TCRdb used MiXCR to reprocess the immunoSEQ multiplex PCR reads, holding one entry per CDR3 protein. The data contain 70,000 or so distinct CDR3 sequences, about 95% of them seen just once; the ten biggest clones take up roughly 0.4%.

V usage is TRBV24-1 and J usage is TRBJ2-3; no reliable D call. What was sequenced was CD8+ T cells from PBMCs. The sequence was collected from a human donor with multiple sclerosis. The CDR3 DNA sequence: TGTGCCACCGCGAGATCTAGCACAGATACGCAGTATTTT. The encoded protein is CATARSSTDTQYF.